The present entry profiles one TCR beta chain with its context. Its antigen is currently unknown. This sample stems from a study of monozygotic twins with inflammatory bowel disease. Study conclusions and caveats: Perhaps reflecting limited power, concordant and discordant twins did not differ in repertoire similarity.

CDR1 GTSNPN and CDR2 SVGIG come from the germline V gene (reference sequence). This CDR3 comprises 17 residues. TCRdb reprocessed the 5' RACE reads and keeps a single row for each CDR3 protein, giving no DNA. This repertoire includes fewer than 550,000 distinct CDR3 sequences. The chain carries TRBV30 and TRBJ2-2; TCRdb proposes TRBD2, but this gene call is untestable without DNA. The sequence was collected from a human donor with ulcerative colitis or Crohn's disease, or a healthy co-twin of an affected twin (not recorded which). The material sequenced was blood. CDR3 amino acids: CAWSAGAGEVDTGELFF.